What follows is one T cell receptor (beta chain) and its context. Its target is not known. Produced via immunoSEQ multiplex PCR; TCRdb's table is partial and in-frame only. The data show under 100,000 clones, just over 90% seen once. CDR1 and CDR2 (germline): SGHNT, YYREEE (reference sequence). V was cut by 4 bases and J by 2 bases, with 13 bases left in between. The CDR3 has 15 residues. Thawed PBMCs were FACS-sorted into unstimulated CD4+CD25+CD127- regulatory T cells, CD4+CD25- non-regulatory cells, CD4 and CD8 cells. The sample is drawn from a study of Tregs in tolerant kidney transplant recipients. General observations from the study: The most relevant donor-specific Treg TCRbeta repertoire apparently came from expansion with activated donor B cells. Findings come from small patient numbers and require larger validation.

The sequencing input was CD8+ T cells from blood. The clonotype originates from a human donor in good health. This chain uses TRBV5-4 with TRBJ2-1, with D possibly being TRBD2 (6 bases). In nucleotides, the CDR3 is TGTGCCAGCAGCCAAGAGGCGGGGACCTACAATGAGCAGTTCTTC. It yields the protein CASSQEAGTYNEQFF.